This T cell receptor beta chain is drawn from a study of healthy donors' naive CD4 and CD8 T cells. Study-level results: Chains were not paired, since alpha and beta were sequenced in bulk.

J gave up 0 bases and V 3 bases, and 7 bases lay outside the gene matches. The CDR3 sequence is 15 residues long. Germline-derived CDR1 and CDR2 are SQVTM and ANQGSEA. A linear amplification protocol produced the TCR libraries from around 0.55 ug of total RNA. TCRdb re-called the reads with MiXCR, one entry per CDR3 protein. The sample consists of around 200,000 distinct CDR3 sequences, around 74% of them appearing once. Notes on this clonotype: Antigen specificity is unknown.

CD4+CD8-CD45RO-CD45RA+ cells were naive CD4+; CD8+CD4-CD45RA+CD27bright cells were naive CD8+. The sequenced sample consisted of naive CD4+ and CD8+ T cells sorted from blood, pooled from several donors. The sequence was collected from a pool of human donors in good health; the sample pools cells from several healthy donors. This sequence joins TRBV29-1 and TRBJ2-5; 7 nucleotides match TRBD2. The CDR3 loop reads CSVESMGGYQETQYF. In DNA form, the CDR3 reads TGCAGCGTTGAGTCGATGGGGGGGTACCAAGAGACCCAGTACTTC.